This T cell receptor beta chain derives from a study of beta chain features in type 1 diabetes. Study-wide results and limits: Patients' naive, central memory and regulatory TCRB repertoires appeared more alike than those of healthy donors.

J lost 4 bases, V lost 5 bases, and 9 bases had no gene match. CDR3 length equals 16 residues. CDR1 LGHNA and CDR2 YSLEER come from the germline V gene. This clone was counted between two and nine times. The antigen remains undetermined. The investigators reverse transcribed all of the isolated RNA, so they sequenced expressed TCRB transcripts. Profiling relied on immunoSEQ multiplex PCR, and the TCRdb table lists in-frame clones only, not all of them. The sample lists 300,000 to 400,000 clones; approximately 11% were seen once. The receptor's source is a woman in her twenties or thirties in good health. The sequenced sample was naive CD4+ T cells from blood. V is TRBV4-3 and J is TRBJ2-2; 8 bases fit TRBD2. CDR3 nucleotide sequence: TGCGCCAGCAGCTCGGGATTAGCGGGACGCACCGGGGAGCTGTTTTTT. The encoded protein is CASSSGLAGRTGELFF.